This T cell receptor (beta chain) is drawn from a study of control samples from healthy donors and cancer patients. The CDR3 totals 14 residues. V gave up 3 bases and J gave up 4 bases, with 10 bases separating them. Germline V gives CDR1 MDHEN, CDR2 SYDVKM. Clones were sequenced by immunoSEQ multiplex PCR, and TCRdb holds only the in-frame ones, with some missing. The table includes 130,000 or so clones, around 93% detected once. The sequencing input was blood. The sequence derives from a woman between 45 and 65 years old in good health. This chain links TRBV28 with TRBJ2-1; possibly TRBD2 for D (5 bases). CDR3 coding DNA: TGTGCCAGCAGTTTGGCGGGCCTTTACAATGAGCAGTTCTTC. This encodes CASSLAGLYNEQFF.